This TCR beta chain originates from a study of CD8 T cells in ankylosing spondylitis. General study results and limits: Previous work reported some of these motif variants in the synovial fluid and blood of reactive arthritis. Blood from ankylosing spondylitis patients appeared to carry a characteristic roughly 8-variant TCR beta motif.

Germline CDR1 MNHEY, CDR2 SVGAGI. The CDR3 is 15 amino acids. V shed 0 bases and J shed 0 bases, with 9 bases lying between them. This clonotype appeared many times. Its specificity is unknown. In making TCR beta libraries, quantitative 5'-RACE with molecular barcodes was used. Via MiXCR, TCRdb re-called the 5' RACE reads, giving one row per CDR3 protein. Among roughly 250,000 distinct CDR3 sequences listed, about 10% were seen once. The receptor comes from a male donor with ankylosing spondylitis or in good health (not recorded which). Sequenced: blood, either unsorted or a sorted T cell fraction (not recorded which). The chain carries TRBV6-5 and TRBJ2-7; a weak D match, TRBD2 (6 bases). CDR3: CASSYSGGDSYEQYF. The CDR3 coding sequence is TGTGCCAGCAGTTACTCCGGGGGAGACTCCTACGAGCAGTACTTC.